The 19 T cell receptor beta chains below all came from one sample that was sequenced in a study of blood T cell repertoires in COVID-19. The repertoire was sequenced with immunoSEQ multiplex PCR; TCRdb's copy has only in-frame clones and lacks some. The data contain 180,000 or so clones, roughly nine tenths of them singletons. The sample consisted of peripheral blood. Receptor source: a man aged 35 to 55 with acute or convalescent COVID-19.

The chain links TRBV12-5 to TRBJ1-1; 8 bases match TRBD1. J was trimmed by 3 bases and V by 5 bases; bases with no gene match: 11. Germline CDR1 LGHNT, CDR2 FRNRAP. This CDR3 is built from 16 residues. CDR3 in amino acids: CASGLGQGIAYTEAFF. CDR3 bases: TGTGCTAGTGGTCTCGGACAGGGAATCGCGTACACTGAAGCTTTCTTT.

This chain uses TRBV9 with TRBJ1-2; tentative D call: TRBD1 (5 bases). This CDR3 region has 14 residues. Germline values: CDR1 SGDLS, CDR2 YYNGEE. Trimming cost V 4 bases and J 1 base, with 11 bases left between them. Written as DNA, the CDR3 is TGTGCCAGCAGCCCTCAGGGTTATAACTATGGCTACACCTTC. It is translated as CASSPQGYNYGYTF.

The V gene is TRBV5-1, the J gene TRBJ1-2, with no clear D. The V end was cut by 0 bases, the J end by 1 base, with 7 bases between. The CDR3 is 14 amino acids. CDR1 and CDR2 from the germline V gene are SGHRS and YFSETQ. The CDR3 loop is CASSLVGVNYGYTF. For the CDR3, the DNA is TGCGCCAGCAGCTTGGTAGGAGTTAACTATGGCTACACCTTC.

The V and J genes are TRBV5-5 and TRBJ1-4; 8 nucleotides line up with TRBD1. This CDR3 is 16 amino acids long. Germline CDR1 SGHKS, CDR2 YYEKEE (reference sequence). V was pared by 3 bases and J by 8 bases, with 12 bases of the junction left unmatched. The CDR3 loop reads CASSWGQAPGGEKLFF. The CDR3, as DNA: TGTGCCAGCAGCTGGGGACAGGCACCCGGAGGGGAAAAACTGTTTTTT.

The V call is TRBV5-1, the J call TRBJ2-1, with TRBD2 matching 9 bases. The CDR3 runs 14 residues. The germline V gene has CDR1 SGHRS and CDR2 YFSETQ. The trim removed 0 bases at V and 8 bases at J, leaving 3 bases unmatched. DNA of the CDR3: TGCGCCAGCAGCTTGGTAGCGGGGGAGGATGAGCAGTTCTTC. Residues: CASSLVAGEDEQFF.

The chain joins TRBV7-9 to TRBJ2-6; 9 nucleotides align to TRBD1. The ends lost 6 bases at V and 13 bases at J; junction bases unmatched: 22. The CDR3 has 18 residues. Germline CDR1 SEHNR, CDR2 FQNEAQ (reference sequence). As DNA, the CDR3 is TGTGCCAGCAGTCATAACCCGGGACAGGGCGATGATGCTGGTGTCCTGACTTTC. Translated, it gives CASSHNPGQGDDAGVLTF.

The CDR3 spells CASSQVGVGGSKGYTF. CDR3 sequence (DNA): TGCGCCAGCAGCCAAGTAGGAGTAGGGGGTTCAAAAGGCTACACCTTC. The gene calls are TRBV4-3 and TRBJ1-2, with D tentatively TRBD1 (6 bases). V was shortened by 1 base and J by 8 bases, with 20 bases between the two germline ends. The CDR3 is 16 residues long. The V gene's germline CDR1 is LGHNA and CDR2 YSLEER.

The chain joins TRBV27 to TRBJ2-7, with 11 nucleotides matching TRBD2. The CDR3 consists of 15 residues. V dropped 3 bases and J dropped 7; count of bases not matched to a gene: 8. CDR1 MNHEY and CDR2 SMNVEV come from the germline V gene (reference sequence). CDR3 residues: CASSFASGGSDEQYF. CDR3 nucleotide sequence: TGTGCCAGCAGTTTCGCTAGCGGGGGGTCGGATGAGCAGTACTTC.

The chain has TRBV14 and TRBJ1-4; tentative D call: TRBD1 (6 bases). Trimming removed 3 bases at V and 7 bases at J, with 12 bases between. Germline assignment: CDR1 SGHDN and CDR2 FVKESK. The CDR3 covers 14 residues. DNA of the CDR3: TGTGCCAGCAGCCAGCATCAGGGGCCTGAAAAACTGTTTTTT. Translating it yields CASSQHQGPEKLFF.

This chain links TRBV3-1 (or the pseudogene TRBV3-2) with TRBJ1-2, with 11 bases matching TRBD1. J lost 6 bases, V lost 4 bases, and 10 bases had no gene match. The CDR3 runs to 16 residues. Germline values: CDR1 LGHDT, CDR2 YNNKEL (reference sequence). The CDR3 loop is CASSPDAGTGGNGYTF. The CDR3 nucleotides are TGTGCCAGCAGCCCCGACGCCGGGACAGGGGGTAATGGCTACACCTTC.

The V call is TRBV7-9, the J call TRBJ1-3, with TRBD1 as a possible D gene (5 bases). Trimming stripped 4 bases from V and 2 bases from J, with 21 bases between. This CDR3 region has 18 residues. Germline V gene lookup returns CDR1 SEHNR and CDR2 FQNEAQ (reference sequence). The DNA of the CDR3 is TGTGCCAGCAGCTCCCGGACGGACAACACCCTACCTGGAAACACCATATATTTT. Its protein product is CASSSRTDNTLPGNTIYF.

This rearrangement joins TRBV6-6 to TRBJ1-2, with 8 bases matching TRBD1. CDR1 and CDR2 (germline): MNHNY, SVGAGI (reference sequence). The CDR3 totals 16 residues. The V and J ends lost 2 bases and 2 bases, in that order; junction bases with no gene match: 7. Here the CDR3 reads CASSYLAGGANYGYTF. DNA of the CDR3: TGTGCCAGCAGTTACCTCGCAGGGGGCGCCAACTATGGCTACACCTTC.

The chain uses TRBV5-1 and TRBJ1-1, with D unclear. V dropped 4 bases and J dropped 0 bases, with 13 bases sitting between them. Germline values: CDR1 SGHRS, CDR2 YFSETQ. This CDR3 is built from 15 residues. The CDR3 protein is CASSQQATMNTEAFF. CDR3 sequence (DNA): TGCGCCAGCAGCCAGCAGGCCACCATGAACACTGAAGCTTTCTTT.

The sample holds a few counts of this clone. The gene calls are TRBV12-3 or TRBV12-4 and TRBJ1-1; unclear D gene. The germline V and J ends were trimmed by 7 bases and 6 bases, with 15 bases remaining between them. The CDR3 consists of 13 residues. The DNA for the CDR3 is TGTGCCAGCACCCCCCGACAATTTGCTGAAGCTTTCTTT. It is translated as CASTPRQFAEAFF.

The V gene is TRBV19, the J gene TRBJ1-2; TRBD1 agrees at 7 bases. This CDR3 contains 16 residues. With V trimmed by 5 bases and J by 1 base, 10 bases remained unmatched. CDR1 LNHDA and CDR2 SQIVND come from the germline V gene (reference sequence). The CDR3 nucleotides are TGTGCCAGTAGTCCGCCTCCGACAGGGTTTAACTATGGCTACACCTTC. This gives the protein CASSPPPTGFNYGYTF.

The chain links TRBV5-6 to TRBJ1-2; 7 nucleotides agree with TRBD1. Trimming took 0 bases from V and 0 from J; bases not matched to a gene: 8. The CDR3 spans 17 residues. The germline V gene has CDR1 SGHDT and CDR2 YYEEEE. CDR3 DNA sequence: TGTGCCAGCAGCTTGGGGACAGGCCGAACCTCTAACTATGGCTACACCTTC. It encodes CASSLGTGRTSNYGYTF.

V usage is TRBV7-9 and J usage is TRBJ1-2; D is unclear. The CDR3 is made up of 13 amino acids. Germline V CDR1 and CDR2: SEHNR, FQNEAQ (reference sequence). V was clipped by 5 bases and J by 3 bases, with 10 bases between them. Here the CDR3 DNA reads TGTGCCAGCAGCCTTCCCCGGGACTATGGCTACACCTTC. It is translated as CASSLPRDYGYTF.

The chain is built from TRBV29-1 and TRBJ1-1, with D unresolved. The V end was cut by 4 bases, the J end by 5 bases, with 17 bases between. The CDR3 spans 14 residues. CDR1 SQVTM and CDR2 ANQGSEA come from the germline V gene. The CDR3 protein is CSVVFRTEGTEAFF. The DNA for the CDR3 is TGCAGCGTTGTTTTTCGGACGGAGGGAACTGAAGCTTTCTTT.

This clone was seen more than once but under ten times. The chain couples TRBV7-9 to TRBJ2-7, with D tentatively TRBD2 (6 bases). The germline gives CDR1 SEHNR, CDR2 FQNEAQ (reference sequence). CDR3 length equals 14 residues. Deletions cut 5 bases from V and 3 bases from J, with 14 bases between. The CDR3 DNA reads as TGTGCCAGCAGCCCCGGCGGGACGGTCTACGAGCAGTACTTC. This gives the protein CASSPGGTVYEQYF.